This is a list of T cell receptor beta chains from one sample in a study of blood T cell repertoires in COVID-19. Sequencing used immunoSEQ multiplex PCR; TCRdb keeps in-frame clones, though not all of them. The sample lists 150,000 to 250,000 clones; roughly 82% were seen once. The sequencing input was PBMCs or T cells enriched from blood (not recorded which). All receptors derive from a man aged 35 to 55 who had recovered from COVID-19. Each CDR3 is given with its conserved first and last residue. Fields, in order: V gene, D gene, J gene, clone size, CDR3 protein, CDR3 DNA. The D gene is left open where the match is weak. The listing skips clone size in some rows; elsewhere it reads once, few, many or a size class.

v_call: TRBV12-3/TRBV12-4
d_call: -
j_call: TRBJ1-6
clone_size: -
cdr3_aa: CASSSSGYSPLHF
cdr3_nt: TGTGCCAGCAGTTCATCAGGGTATTCACCCCTCCACTTT

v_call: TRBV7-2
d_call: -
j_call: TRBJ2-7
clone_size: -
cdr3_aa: CASSLSREQYF
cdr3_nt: TGTGCCAGCAGCCTCTCCCGGGAGCAGTACTTC

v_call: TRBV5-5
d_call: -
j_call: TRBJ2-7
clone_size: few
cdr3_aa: CASTPLGSSSYEQYF
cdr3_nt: TGTGCCAGCACCCCCCTGGGCAGTAGCTCCTACGAGCAGTACTTC

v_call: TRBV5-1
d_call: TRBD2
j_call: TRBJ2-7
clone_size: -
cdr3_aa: CASTRTSGTYEQYF
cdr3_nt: TGCGCCAGCACCCGGACTAGCGGGACCTACGAGCAGTACTTC

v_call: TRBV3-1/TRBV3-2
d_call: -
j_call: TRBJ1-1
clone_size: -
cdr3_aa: CASSPQGRAGTEAFF
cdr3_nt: TGTGCCAGCAGCCCCCAGGGGAGGGCCGGCACTGAAGCTTTCTTT

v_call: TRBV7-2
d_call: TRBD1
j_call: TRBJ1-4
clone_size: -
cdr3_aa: CASSFHPRTGTVNEKLFF
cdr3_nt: TGTGCCAGCAGCTTCCACCCCAGGACCGGGACAGTTAATGAAAAACTGTTTTTT

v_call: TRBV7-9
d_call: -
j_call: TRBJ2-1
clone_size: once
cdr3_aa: CASSPFGGSYNEQFF
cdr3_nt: TGTGCCAGCAGCCCCTTCGGGGGCTCCTACAATGAGCAGTTCTTC

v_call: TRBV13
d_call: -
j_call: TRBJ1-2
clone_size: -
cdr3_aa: CASSSGLGGGYTF
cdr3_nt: TGTGCCAGCAGCTCGGGATTGGGAGGCGGCTACACCTTC

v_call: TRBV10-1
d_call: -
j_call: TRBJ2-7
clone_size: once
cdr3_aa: CASFQGLGIAGGAYEQYF
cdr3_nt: TGCGCCAGCTTTCAGGGGTTGGGAATAGCGGGTGGAGCCTACGAGCAGTACTTC

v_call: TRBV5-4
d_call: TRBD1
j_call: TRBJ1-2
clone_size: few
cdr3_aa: CASSLIAGGYGYTF
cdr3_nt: TGTGCCAGCAGCTTGATAGCAGGGGGCTATGGCTACACCTTC

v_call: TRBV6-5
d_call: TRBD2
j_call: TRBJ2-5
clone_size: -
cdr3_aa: CASSYSVSGSGETQYF
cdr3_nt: TGTGCCAGCAGTTACTCTGTAAGCGGGAGTGGAGAGACCCAGTACTTC

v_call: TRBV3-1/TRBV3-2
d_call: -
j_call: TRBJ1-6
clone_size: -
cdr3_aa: CASSPGLNNSPLHF
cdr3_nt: TGTGCCAGCAGCCCGGGACTGAACAATTCACCCCTCCACTTT

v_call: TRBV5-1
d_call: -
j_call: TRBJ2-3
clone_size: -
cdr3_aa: CASSRQEVPDTQYF
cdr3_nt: TGCGCCAGCAGCCGTCAGGAGGTCCCAGATACGCAGTATTTT

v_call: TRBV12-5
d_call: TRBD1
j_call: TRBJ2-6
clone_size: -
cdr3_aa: CASGQTGGSGANVLTF
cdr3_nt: TGTGCTAGTGGTCAGACAGGGGGCTCTGGGGCCAACGTCCTGACTTTC

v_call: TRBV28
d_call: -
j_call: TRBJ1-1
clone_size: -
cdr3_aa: CASTEWAGRAFF
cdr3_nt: TGTGCCAGCACCGAATGGGCGGGCAGAGCTTTCTTT

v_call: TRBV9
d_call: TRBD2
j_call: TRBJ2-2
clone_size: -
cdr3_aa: CASSRNRKREKSITGELFF
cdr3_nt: TGTGCCAGCAGCCGAAACCGTAAGCGGGAGAAATCGATCACCGGGGAGCTGTTTTTT

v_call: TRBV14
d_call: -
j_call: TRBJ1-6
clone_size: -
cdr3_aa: CASSHQQGVGWNSPLHF
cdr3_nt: TGTGCCAGCAGCCATCAACAAGGGGTCGGATGGAATTCACCCCTCCACTTT

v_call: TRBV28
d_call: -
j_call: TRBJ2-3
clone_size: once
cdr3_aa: CASSLVVASSTDTQYF
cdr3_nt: TGTGCCAGCAGTTTGGTAGTAGCGTCTAGCACAGATACGCAGTATTTT

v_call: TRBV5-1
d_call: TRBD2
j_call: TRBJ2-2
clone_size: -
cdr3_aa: CASSGLAGDGNTGELFF
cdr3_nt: TGCGCCAGCAGCGGACTAGCGGGAGATGGAAACACCGGGGAGCTGTTTTTT

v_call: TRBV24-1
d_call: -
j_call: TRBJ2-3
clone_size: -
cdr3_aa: CATSDLSSLNTDTQYF
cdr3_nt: TGTGCCACCAGTGATTTGAGCTCGCTAAACACAGATACGCAGTATTTT

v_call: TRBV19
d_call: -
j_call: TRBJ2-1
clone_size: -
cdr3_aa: CASSPLAAGEYNEQFF
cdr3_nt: TGTGCCAGTAGTCCCTTGGCGGCGGGCGAGTACAATGAGCAGTTCTTC

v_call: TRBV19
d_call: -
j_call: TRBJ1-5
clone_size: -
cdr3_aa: CASSIVAGGNQPQHF
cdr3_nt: TGTGCCAGTAGTATAGTCGCGGGGGGCAATCAGCCCCAGCATTTT

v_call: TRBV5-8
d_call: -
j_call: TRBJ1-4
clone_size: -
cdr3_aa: CASSLLQSNEKLFF
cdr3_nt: TGTGCCAGCAGCTTGCTACAGAGTAATGAAAAACTGTTTTTT

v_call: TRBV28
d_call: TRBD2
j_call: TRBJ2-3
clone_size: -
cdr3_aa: CASIADRGKREGTTDTQYF
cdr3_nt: TGTGCCAGCATCGCCGACAGGGGCAAGCGGGAGGGTACAACAGATACGCAGTATTTT

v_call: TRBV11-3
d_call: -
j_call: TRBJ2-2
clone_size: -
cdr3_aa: CASSLGRGAGELFF
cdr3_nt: TGTGCCAGCAGCTTAGGGCGGGGCGCCGGGGAGCTGTTTTTT

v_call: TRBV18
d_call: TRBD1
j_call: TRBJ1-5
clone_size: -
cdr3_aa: CASSPPGQGNQPQHF
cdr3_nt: TGTGCCAGCTCACCGCCCGGACAGGGCAATCAGCCCCAGCATTTT

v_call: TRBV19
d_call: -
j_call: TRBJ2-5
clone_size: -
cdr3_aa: CASSPETGPGTQYF
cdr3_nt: TGTGCCAGTAGTCCAGAAACAGGTCCAGGGACCCAGTACTTC

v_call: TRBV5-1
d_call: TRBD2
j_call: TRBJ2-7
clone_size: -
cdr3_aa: CASSSGLATDVDYEQYF
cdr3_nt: TGCGCCAGCAGCAGTGGACTAGCGACAGATGTAGACTACGAGCAGTACTTC

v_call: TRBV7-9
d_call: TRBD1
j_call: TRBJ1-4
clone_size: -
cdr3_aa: CASSGQATNEKLFF
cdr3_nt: TGTGCCAGCAGCGGACAGGCAACTAATGAAAAACTGTTTTTT

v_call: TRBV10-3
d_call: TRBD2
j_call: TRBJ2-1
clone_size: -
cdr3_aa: CAIRSGTSSYNEQFF
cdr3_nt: TGTGCCATCAGAAGCGGGACTAGCTCCTACAATGAGCAGTTCTTC

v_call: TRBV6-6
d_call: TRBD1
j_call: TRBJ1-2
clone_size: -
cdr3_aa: CASSRSTGGRNYGYTF
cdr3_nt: TGTGCCAGCAGTCGATCGACAGGGGGCAGGAACTATGGCTACACCTTC

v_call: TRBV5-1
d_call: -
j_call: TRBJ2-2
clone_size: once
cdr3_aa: CASSPPGASGGELFF
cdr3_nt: TGCGCCAGCAGCCCGCCAGGGGCAAGTGGCGGGGAGCTGTTTTTT

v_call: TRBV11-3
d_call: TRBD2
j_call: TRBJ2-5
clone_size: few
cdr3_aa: CASSPTGTSSRETQYF
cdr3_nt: TGTGCCAGCAGCCCGACCGGGACTAGCTCTCGAGAGACCCAGTACTTC

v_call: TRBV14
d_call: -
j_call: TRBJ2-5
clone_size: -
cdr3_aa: CASNRDSRQTQYF
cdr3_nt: TGTGCCAGCAACCGGGACTCGCGGCAGACCCAGTACTTC

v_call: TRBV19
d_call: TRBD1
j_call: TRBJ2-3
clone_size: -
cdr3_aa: CASRDPGGVTDTQYF
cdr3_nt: TGTGCCAGTAGGGACCCAGGGGGTGTGACAGATACGCAGTATTTT

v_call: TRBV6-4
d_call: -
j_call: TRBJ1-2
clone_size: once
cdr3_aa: CASSEQQGAYGYTF
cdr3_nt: TGTGCCAGCAGTGAGCAACAGGGTGCCTATGGCTACACCTTC

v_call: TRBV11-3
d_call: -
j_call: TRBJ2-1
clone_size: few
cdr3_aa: CASSRDYEQFF
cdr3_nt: TGTGCCAGCAGTCGGGACTATGAGCAGTTCTTC

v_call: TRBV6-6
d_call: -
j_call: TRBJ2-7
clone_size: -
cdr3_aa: CASSYSNPGSYEQYF
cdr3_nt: TGTGCCAGCAGTTACTCGAATCCGGGGTCCTACGAGCAGTACTTC

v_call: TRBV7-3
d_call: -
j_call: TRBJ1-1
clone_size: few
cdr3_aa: CASSLLGGVTEAFF
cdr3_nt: TGTGCCAGCAGCTTATTAGGGGGTGTCACTGAAGCTTTCTTT

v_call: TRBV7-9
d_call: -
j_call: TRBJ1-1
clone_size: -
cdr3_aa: CASSPWGGQRTEAFF
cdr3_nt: TGTGCCAGCAGCCCCTGGGGAGGACAACGAACTGAAGCTTTCTTT

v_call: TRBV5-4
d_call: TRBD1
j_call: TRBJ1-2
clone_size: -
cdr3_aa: CASSSGTGDYGYTF
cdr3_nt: TGTGCCAGCAGCTCAGGGACAGGGGACTATGGCTACACCTTC

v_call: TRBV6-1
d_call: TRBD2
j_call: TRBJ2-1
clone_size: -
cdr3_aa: CASSEFGGGPYNEQFF
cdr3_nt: TGTGCCAGCAGTGAATTTGGGGGAGGGCCCTACAATGAGCAGTTCTTC

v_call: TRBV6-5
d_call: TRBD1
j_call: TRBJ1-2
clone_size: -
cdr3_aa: CASRETGGAYGYTF
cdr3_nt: TGTGCCAGCAGAGAGACAGGGGGCGCCTATGGCTACACCTTC

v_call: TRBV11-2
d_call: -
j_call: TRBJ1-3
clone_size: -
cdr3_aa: CASSYGEENTIYF
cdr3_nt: TGTGCCAGCAGCTACGGGGAGGAAAACACCATATATTTT

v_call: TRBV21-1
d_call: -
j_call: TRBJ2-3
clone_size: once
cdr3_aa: CASSKAWSVEDTQYF
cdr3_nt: TGTGCCAGCAGCAAAGCTTGGAGTGTCGAGGATACGCAGTATTTT

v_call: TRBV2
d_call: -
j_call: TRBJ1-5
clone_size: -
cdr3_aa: CASSGDDQPQHF
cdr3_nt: TGTGCCAGCTCAGGGGACGATCAGCCCCAGCATTTT

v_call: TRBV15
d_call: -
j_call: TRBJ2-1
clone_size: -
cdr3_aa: CATSRDRAFEQFF
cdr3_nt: TGTGCCACCAGCAGAGATCGTGCGTTTGAGCAGTTCTTC

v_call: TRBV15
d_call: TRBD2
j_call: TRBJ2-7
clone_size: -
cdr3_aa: CATSGTSGRSHEQYF
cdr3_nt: TGTGCCACCAGCGGAACTAGCGGGAGATCCCACGAGCAGTACTTC

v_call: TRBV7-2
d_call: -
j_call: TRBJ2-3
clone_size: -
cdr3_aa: CASSLDPSTDTQYF
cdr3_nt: TGTGCCAGCAGCTTAGATCCTAGCACAGATACGCAGTATTTT

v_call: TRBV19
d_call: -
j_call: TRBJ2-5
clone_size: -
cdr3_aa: CASSIAVFQETQYF
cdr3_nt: TGTGCCAGTAGTATAGCAGTCTTTCAAGAGACCCAGTACTTC

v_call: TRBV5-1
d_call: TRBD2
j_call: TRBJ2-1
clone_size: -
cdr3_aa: CASSSGTGLAGRDEQFF
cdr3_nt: TGCGCCAGCAGCTCCGGGACCGGACTAGCGGGACGGGATGAGCAGTTCTTC

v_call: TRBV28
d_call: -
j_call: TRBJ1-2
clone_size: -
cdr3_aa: CASSLNIKDTDYGYTF
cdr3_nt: TGTGCCAGCAGTTTGAATATAAAGGACACCGACTATGGCTACACCTTC

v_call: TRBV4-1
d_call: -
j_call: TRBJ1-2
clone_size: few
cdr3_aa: CASSQERAGLSYGYTF
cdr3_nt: TGCGCCAGCAGCCAAGAAAGGGCAGGGCTTAGCTATGGCTACACCTTC

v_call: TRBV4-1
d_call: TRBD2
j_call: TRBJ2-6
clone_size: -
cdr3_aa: CASSQVRTRGSGANVLTF
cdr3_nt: TGCGCCAGCAGCCAAGTCAGGACTAGAGGATCTGGGGCCAACGTCCTGACTTTC

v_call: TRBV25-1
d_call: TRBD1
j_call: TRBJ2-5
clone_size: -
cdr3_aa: CASSEPTGTGAETQYF
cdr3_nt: TGTGCCAGCAGTGAACCTACCGGGACAGGGGCAGAGACCCAGTACTTC

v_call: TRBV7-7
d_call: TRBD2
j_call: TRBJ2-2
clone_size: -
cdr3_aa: CASSLDGRGTGELFF
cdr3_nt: TGTGCTAGCAGCTTAGACGGGAGGGGGACCGGGGAGCTGTTTTTT

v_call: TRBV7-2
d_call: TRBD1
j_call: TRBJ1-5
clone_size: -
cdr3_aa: CASSPGTGVSNQPQHF
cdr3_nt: TGTGCCAGCAGCCCTGGGACAGGGGTAAGCAATCAGCCCCAGCATTTT

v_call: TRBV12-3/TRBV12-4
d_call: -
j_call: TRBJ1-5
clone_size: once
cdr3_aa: CASSQGIRQPQHF
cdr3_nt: TGTGCCAGCAGTCAGGGTATAAGGCAGCCCCAGCATTTT

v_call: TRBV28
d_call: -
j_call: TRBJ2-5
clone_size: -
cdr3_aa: CASSWRQSQETQYF
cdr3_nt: TGTGCCAGCAGTTGGAGACAGAGCCAAGAGACCCAGTACTTC

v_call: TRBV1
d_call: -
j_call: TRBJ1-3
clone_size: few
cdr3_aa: CTSSRPRRGGSSGNTIYF
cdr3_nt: TGCACCAGCAGCCGCCCCAGGAGGGGGGGCAGCTCTGGAAACACCATATATTTT